This is a list of T cell receptor beta chains from one sample in a study of T cells in Graves' hyperthyroidism and ophthalmopathy. TCRdb ran MiXCR on the multiplex PCR reads and lists one entry per CDR3 protein. The data hold hundreds of thousands of distinct CDR3 sequences, with roughly 14% observed a single time. The sequenced sample consisted of blood. The source is a woman in her forties with Graves' ophthalmopathy. CDR3s include the opening cysteine and the closing phenylalanine or tryptophan. Size is omitted from some rows. Given values are once, few, many or a class for expanded clones.

j_call | v_call | clone_size | cdr3_aa
TRBJ1-1 | TRBV30 | many | CAWSRAGVEAFF
TRBJ2-5 | TRBV18 | once | CASSPPDREEGETQYF
TRBJ2-5 | TRBV29-1 | many | CSVNRGRETQYF
TRBJ2-7 | TRBV6-5 | many | CASSSPRTGDYEQYF
TRBJ1-3 | TRBV4-1 | many | CASSVRTSEAGNTIYF
TRBJ1-5 | TRBV11-1 | many | CASSWGPNQPQHF
TRBJ2-5 | TRBV4-1 | many | CASSQETALVETQYF
TRBJ1-2 | TRBV28 | many | CASSPRGQGDYGYTF
TRBJ1-5 | TRBV5-8 | . | CASSSYRGKRNQPQHF
TRBJ1-2 | TRBV30 | many | CAWMDRGRSYTF
TRBJ1-1 | TRBV6-5 | few | CASSYRSNTEAFF
TRBJ2-5 | TRBV20-1 | few | CSAVRETQYF
TRBJ1-1 | TRBV12-5 | many | CASVLGPRWGGTEAFF
TRBJ2-5 | TRBV4-1 | many | CASSQDLLRQGGKETQYF
TRBJ1-2 | TRBV12-3/TRBV12-4 | many | CASSPGGRYTF
TRBJ2-7 | TRBV27 | many | CASSNLRAGGTYEQYF
TRBJ1-2 | TRBV28 | many | CASSKWTAGYGYTF
TRBJ1-1 | TRBV19 | . | CASTPGQGYTEAFF
TRBJ2-7 | TRBV7-2 | many | CASRIGLVARYEQYF
TRBJ1-1 | TRBV6-2/TRBV6-3 | . | CATVAGTEAFF
TRBJ1-1 | TRBV28 | many | CASSWTSMNTEAFF
TRBJ2-5 | TRBV15 | . | CATSRGGAGAGETQYF
TRBJ2-7 | TRBV11-3 | many | CASSLMAGGYSYEQYF
TRBJ1-1 | TRBV6-1 | . | CASSPILRMNTEAFF
TRBJ1-1 | TRBV7-3 | many | CASSLGTAAEAFF
TRBJ2-7 | TRBV11-2 | many | CASSLGSAGVGYEQYF
TRBJ2-7 | TRBV6-5 | many | CASSYGLRGADEQYF
TRBJ2-7 | TRBV15 | many | CATSRDTDRYYEQYF
TRBJ2-6 | TRBV6-1 | few | CASTRHYSSGANVLTF
TRBJ2-7 | TRBV11-2 | few | CASSRTSGILYEQYF
TRBJ1-2 | TRBV30 | many | CAWSSYRGFGYTF
TRBJ2-7 | TRBV28 | few | CASSKGGQGIYEQYF
TRBJ2-5 | TRBV28 | . | CASSLWGSGETQYF
TRBJ1-5 | TRBV27 | many | CASSPNGQVVQPQHF
TRBJ1-1 | TRBV24-1 | many | CATSDSTDMNTEAFF
TRBJ2-5 | TRBV25-1 | many | CASSDSPGGTGENQETQYF
TRBJ2-7 | TRBV7-3 | . | CASSLTGTGNIYEQYF
TRBJ2-7 | TRBV12-3/TRBV12-4 | few | CASRLKFTGAYEQYF
TRBJ1-5 | TRBV12-3/TRBV12-4 | many | CASSRQERSNQPQHF
TRBJ2-4 | TRBV28 | many | CASSPPTVLAKNIQYF
TRBJ2-2 | TRBV12-3/TRBV12-4 | many | CASSLSGRVFGELFF
TRBJ2-5 | TRBV12-3/TRBV12-4 | . | CASSPSGAVQETQYF
TRBJ2-7 | TRBV6-1 | . | CASSGTLKSGEQYF
TRBJ2-5 | TRBV6-5 | many | CASSYSTGGHPFQETQYF
TRBJ2-7 | TRBV20-1 | many | CSASGQFGYEQYF
TRBJ1-5 | TRBV29-1 | . | CSATEGRGNQPQHF
TRBJ1-1 | TRBV12-3/TRBV12-4 | many | CASSSTGRNTEAFF
TRBJ2-7 | TRBV19 | many | CASTDTDKPYEQYF
TRBJ1-1 | TRBV6-5 | few | CASSYSPDIDTEAFF
TRBJ1-2 | TRBV30 | . | CAWSGDSETYGYTF
TRBJ2-7 | TRBV5-1 | . | CASRGVSEQYF
TRBJ1-5 | TRBV12-5 | many | CASGQGYSNQPQHF
TRBJ2-7 | TRBV28 | . | CASSLLGTGSNEQYF